The 13 T cell receptor beta chains given below trace back to one sample, sequenced in a study of T cells in Graves' hyperthyroidism and ophthalmopathy. Amplification targeted TCR beta CDR3 regions from RNA transcripts. When the TCR CDR3 underwent first-round RT-PCR, the HTBI primer set was used. TCRdb ran MiXCR on the multiplex PCR reads and lists one entry per CDR3 protein. In the table there are some 800,000 distinct CDR3 sequences, roughly 40% of which are singletons. The sequenced sample was blood. These TCRs come from a man aged 18 to 30 with Graves' hyperthyroidism.

The J gene is TRBJ1-6, the V gene TRBV2, with 7 bases that match TRBD1. Germline V gives CDR1 SNHLY, CDR2 FYNNEI. Trimming at V came to 5 bases and at J to 9 bases, leaving 7 bases not matched to a gene. This CDR3 spans 14 amino acids. As DNA, the CDR3 is TGTGCCAGCAGTCCTGACAGGGAGAGTTCACCCCTCCACTTT. Translation gives CASSPDRESSPLHF.

The V and J genes are TRBV12-3 or TRBV12-4 and TRBJ2-5; D might be TRBD2 (5 bases). Between the trimmed V and J ends, which lost 1 base and 5 bases, there was a span of 14 bases. The CDR3 spans 15 residues. The CDR3 region is CASSLEGPGIETQYF. CDR3 nucleotides: TGTGCCAGCAGTTTAGAGGGTCCGGGAATCGAGACCCAGTACTTC.

This clonotype showed up just once. The chain combines TRBV20-1 with TRBJ1-5; the D is unclear. The CDR3 loop spans 13 amino acids. V was clipped by 1 base and J by 10 bases, with 14 bases between them. Germline values: CDR1 DFQATT, CDR2 SNEGSKA (reference sequence). CDR3: CSARGAGSLPQHF. In nucleotides, the CDR3 is TGCAGTGCTAGAGGGGCAGGATCTCTACCCCAGCATTTT.

The genes are TRBV29-1 and TRBJ2-5, with D possibly being TRBD1 (5 bases). CDR1 and CDR2 (germline): SQVTM, ANQGSEA. The V end lost 7 bases, the J end lost 3 bases, and 15 bases lay between the germline ends. The CDR3 has 13 residues. The CDR3 sequence: CSASREWEETQYF. Written as DNA, the CDR3 is TGCAGCGCCTCCAGGGAATGGGAAGAGACCCAGTACTTC.

This clonotype was observed many times. At one of its ends the junction is not consistent with the germline gene, which may arise from a read error. This chain links TRBV7-7 with TRBJ1-1, with no clear D. This CDR3 has 13 residues. Germline CDR1 reads SSHAT; CDR2 reads FNYEAQ (reference sequence). CDR3 protein: CASSPLSATEAFF. For the CDR3, the DNA is TGTGCTAGCAGCCCCCTCTCTGCTACTGAAGCTTTCTTT. The entire variable domain, with the rest obtained from reference TRBV7-7 and TRBJ1-1, is as follows: GAGVSQSPRYKVTKRGQDVTLRCDPISSHATLYWYQQALGQGPEFLTYFNYEAQPDKSGLPSDRFSAERPEGSISTLTIQRTEQRDSAMYRCASSPLSATEAFFGQGTRLTVV.

J is TRBJ1-2 and V is TRBV20-1; D remains unclear. From germline, CDR1 is DFQATT and CDR2 SNEGSKA (reference sequence). The CDR3 runs to 16 residues. The germline V and J ends were trimmed by 0 bases and 8 bases, with 22 bases remaining between them. CDR3 in DNA: TGCAGTGCTAGAGACCCCCATAGACCTTCCCGGTCGGGCTACACCTTC. This gives the protein CSARDPHRPSRSGYTF.

In its sample, this clonotype was seen many times. The CDR3 DNA sequence: TGTGCCAGCACTAAGACAGGGGCTAATGAAAAACTGTTTTTT. It encodes CASTKTGANEKLFF. This chain joins TRBV12-3 or TRBV12-4 and TRBJ1-4; 8 bases agree with TRBD1. The junction had 4 bases not matched to a gene; V was cut back by 7 bases and J by 3 bases. This CDR3 is built from 14 residues.

This chain uses TRBV10-3 with TRBJ2-3; D ambiguous. The length of the CDR3 is 14 residues. CDR1 is ENHRY and CDR2 is SYGVKD in the germline V gene. The ends were cut back, 3 bases at V and 2 bases at J, with 9 bases in the middle. The CDR3 DNA sequence: TGTGCCATCAGTGACGACGGGTCCACAGATACGCAGTATTTT. This translates into CAISDDGSTDTQYF.

The chain has TRBV12-3 or TRBV12-4 and TRBJ2-7; TRBD2 aligns across 9 bases. The CDR3 contains 16 residues. The J segment lost 0 bases and the V segment lost 6 bases, leaving 9 bases of the junction unmatched. CDR3 coding DNA: TGTGCCAGCAGCCCTACTAGCGGGCCTTTCTCCTACGAGCAGTACTTC. It encodes CASSPTSGPFSYEQYF.

Note on this clonotype: Here the CDR3 omits its conserved ending phenylalanine or tryptophan, so a read error is the likely source. The DNA is omitted, as the CDR3 cannot be located on it reliably, and the CDR3 follows TCRdb's listing. The chain carries TRBV29-1 and TRBJ2-2. Germline V CDR1 and CDR2: SQVTM, ANQGSEA. The CDR3 contains 13 residues when both ends are counted. CDR3 sequence reads: CSVVSGNTGELVL.

This clonotype has a count of ten or more. Relative to the germline gene, one junction end is altered; a read error may explain this. The chain recombines TRBV7-3 with TRBJ1-6; no clear D. The CDR3 spans 14 residues. The V gene's germline CDR1 is SGHTA and CDR2 FQGTGA. The CDR3 DNA is TGTGCCAGCAGCCTGACGTCCTACAATTCACCCCTCCACTTT. Translation: CASSLTSYNSPLHF.

Ten or more counts support this clonotype. The rearrangement uses TRBV29-1 and TRBJ2-5; 9 bases agree with TRBD2. The ends lost 2 bases at V and 2 bases at J; junction bases unmatched: 0. In germline, CDR1 is SQVTM, CDR2 ANQGSEA. The CDR3 is 13 amino acids. CDR3 in DNA: TGCAGCGTTGAAACTAGCGGGCAAGAGACCCAGTACTTC. This codes for CSVETSGQETQYF.

The chain carries TRBV28 and TRBJ1-4, with D maybe TRBD1 (6 bases). V dropped 8 bases and J dropped 8 bases, with 12 bases sitting between them. The V gene's germline CDR1 is MDHEN and CDR2 SYDVKM. This CDR3 region has 12 residues. The DNA of the CDR3 is TGTGCCAGCGGAGGGGGACGGGAAAAACTGTTTTTT. It yields the protein CASGGGREKLFF.